The rows below give T cell receptor beta chains drawn from one sample of a study of spatial heterogeneity in lung cancer. TCRdb itself ran the 5' RACE reads through MiXCR, one entry per CDR3 protein. The table lists about 21,000 distinct CDR3 sequences, more than 2.5% of them singletons. This material consisted of lung tumor tissue, taken at surgery. The receptor source for this set is a male donor with early-stage non-small cell lung cancer. Both conserved end residues are part of each CDR3. The D gene is left open where the match is weak. Some rows mark clone size as missing; the rest say once, few, many or name a class of expanded clone.

>-|TRBJ1-1|TRBV12-3/TRBV12-4|many
CASSSEMSTEAFF
TGTGCCAGCAGTTCAGAAATGTCCACTGAAGCTTTCTTT
>-|TRBJ2-4|TRBV12-3/TRBV12-4|many
CASSLERALKNIQYF
TGTGCCAGCAGTTTAGAGCGGGCCCTGAAAAACATTCAGTACTTC
>-|TRBJ2-4|TRBV2|many
CASSESFAGRAKNIQYF
TGTGCCAGCAGTGAGAGTTTTGCGGGAAGAGCCAAAAACATTCAGTACTTC
>-|TRBJ1-5|TRBV7-2|many
CASSLGLGPQHF
TGTGCCAGCAGCCTAGGTTTGGGGCCCCAGCATTTT
>-|TRBJ2-3|TRBV5-1|many
CASSGRGTTDSTQYF
TGCGCCAGCAGCGGTCGAGGCACTACAGACTCTACGCAGTATTTT
>TRBD1|TRBJ2-5|TRBV12-3/TRBV12-4|many
CASSFPRQGFQETQYF
TGTGCCAGCAGTTTCCCCCGACAGGGATTCCAAGAGACCCAGTACTTC
>-|TRBJ2-7|TRBV6-2/TRBV6-3|many
CASTLQGGLYEQYF
TGTGCCAGCACCCTACAGGGCGGTCTCTACGAGCAGTACTTC
>-|TRBJ1-2|TRBV7-9|medium-sized
CASSHSDTRSYYGYTF
TGTGCCAGCAGCCATTCCGACACACGGAGCTACTATGGCTACACCTTC
>-|TRBJ2-3|TRBV29-1|many
CSVGQGTDTQYF
TGCAGCGTTGGACAGGGCACAGATACGCAGTATTTT
>TRBD2|TRBJ2-2|TRBV3-1|many
CASSQGTSTGELFF
TGTGCCAGCAGCCAAGGGACTAGCACCGGGGAGCTGTTTTTT
>-|TRBJ1-6|TRBV4-2|-
CASSPQPLNSPLHF
TGTGCCAGCAGCCCCCAACCGCTTAATTCACCCCTCCACTTT
>-|TRBJ1-1|TRBV12-3/TRBV12-4|many
CASNKPGQGATEAFF
TGTGCCAGCAACAAACCGGGCCAGGGTGCCACTGAAGCTTTCTTT
>TRBD2|TRBJ2-1|TRBV2|many
CASSGWTSGNNEQFF
TGTGCCAGCAGTGGGTGGACTAGCGGAAACAATGAGCAGTTCTTC
>-|TRBJ1-5|TRBV7-6|many
CASSQQSGLNQPQHF
TGTGCCAGCAGCCAACAATCAGGACTCAATCAGCCCCAGCATTTT
>-|TRBJ2-1|TRBV30|many
CAWSPPGGPTLQFF
TGTGCCTGGAGTCCCCCAGGCGGGCCGACCCTTCAGTTCTTC
>-|TRBJ2-7|TRBV25-1|many
CASSESGTVYEQYF
TGTGCCAGCAGTGAGTCAGGGACGGTCTACGAGCAGTACTTC
>TRBD1|TRBJ2-1|TRBV5-1|many
CASTRTGIYNEQFF
TGCGCCAGCACAAGGACAGGGATCTACAATGAGCAGTTCTTC
>-|TRBJ2-7|TRBV14|many
CASSQFGRKYYEQYF
TGTGCCAGCAGCCAATTCGGCAGGAAATACTACGAGCAGTACTTC
>-|TRBJ2-7|TRBV20-1|many
CSARDVTRPSYEQYF
TGCAGTGCTAGAGATGTGACTAGACCTTCCTACGAGCAGTACTTC
>-|TRBJ1-1|TRBV24-1|many
CATSDFGRGEAFF
TGTGCCACCAGTGATTTTGGGCGCGGTGAAGCTTTCTTT
>TRBD1|TRBJ2-3|TRBV29-1|medium-sized
CSGGTGTGSTDTQYF
TGCAGCGGTGGCACCGGGACAGGGAGCACAGATACGCAGTATTTT
>TRBD2|TRBJ2-5|TRBV12-3/TRBV12-4|many
CASGRASGQETQYF
TGTGCCAGCGGTCGGGCTAGCGGCCAAGAGACCCAGTACTTC
>TRBD2|TRBJ2-1|TRBV6-1|medium-sized
CANELADSYNEQFF
TGTGCCAACGAACTAGCGGATTCCTACAATGAGCAGTTCTTC